This is a list of T cell receptor beta chains from one sample in a study of cytomegalovirus exposure and HLA in healthy donors. Only in-frame clones appear in the TCRdb table, and some are missing; sequencing was by immunoSEQ multiplex PCR. In the table there are 100,000 to 150,000 clones, about 91% of which are singletons. What was sequenced was PBMCs. The receptors stem from a woman between 18 and 29 years old in good health and CMV-seronegative. Each CDR3 is given with its conserved first and last residue. D genes are given only for firm matches. Only part of the rows carry a size: once, few, many, or a class if the clone is expanded.

size	V	J	D	DNA	CDR3
-	TRBV28	TRBJ1-5	-	TGTGCCAGCAGTTTCGAGGGATATCAGCCCCAGCATTTT	CASSFEGYQPQHF
-	TRBV7-3	TRBJ2-3	-	TGTGCCAGCAGCTTACTACTAGGGACAGATACGCAGTATTTT	CASSLLLGTDTQYF
-	TRBV19	TRBJ1-5	-	TGTGCCAGTACTAATACAGGGCTTCAGCCCCAGCATTTT	CASTNTGLQPQHF
-	TRBV6-6	TRBJ1-6	TRBD1	TGTGCCAGCAAAAAGAAAACAGGGGGCGATTCACCCCTCCACTTT	CASKKKTGGDSPLHF
-	TRBV5-1	TRBJ2-5	TRBD2	TGCGCCAGCGACTACGGGAGGGGCTCCCAAGAGACCCAGTACTTC	CASDYGRGSQETQYF
few	TRBV6-5	TRBJ1-2	TRBD1	TGTGCCAGCAGTTACTCATCGCCCCGGGACAGCTATGGCTACACCTTC	CASSYSSPRDSYGYTF
-	TRBV10-3	TRBJ1-5	-	TGTGCCATCAGTGAGCCCAGGTTAGGGGAATATAGCAATCAGCCCCAGCATTTT	CAISEPRLGEYSNQPQHF
few	TRBV6-6	TRBJ1-2	TRBD1	TGTGCCAGCAGTTACTCGACGGGCAGGGGGCTATATGGCTACACCTTC	CASSYSTGRGLYGYTF
-	TRBV10-2	TRBJ1-2	TRBD1	TGCGCCAGCAGTGATCATAGACAGGGAGCCAATAAAGATGGCTACACCTTC	CASSDHRQGANKDGYTF
-	TRBV10-3	TRBJ1-2	-	TGTGCCATCAGTGTCCAGGGAAGTGGCTACACCTTC	CAISVQGSGYTF
few	TRBV5-5	TRBJ1-2	TRBD1	TGTGCCAGCAGCGGACAGGGACCCTATGGCTACACCTTC	CASSGQGPYGYTF
-	TRBV9	TRBJ2-5	-	TGTGCCAGCTCCCCCGGGGGGACAGGTGAGGAGACCCAGTACTTC	CASSPGGTGEETQYF
-	TRBV7-8	TRBJ1-5	TRBD1	TGTGCCAGCAGCTCCACAGGGGGCCAAAGCAATCAGCCCCAGCATTTT	CASSSTGGQSNQPQHF
-	TRBV6-5	TRBJ1-5	-	TGTGCCAGCAGTTACCTCGGGGATCAGCCCCAGCATTTT	CASSYLGDQPQHF
-	TRBV28	TRBJ1-6	TRBD1	TGTGCCAGCAGTCTCCGACAGGGCTCACCCCTCCACTTT	CASSLRQGSPLHF
-	TRBV6-5	TRBJ1-1	-	TGTGCCAGCAGGTTTCAGGGGTCTGAAGCTTTCTTT	CASRFQGSEAFF
-	TRBV19	TRBJ2-7	-	TGTGCCAGTAGCACCAGGGGCCCCTACGAGCAGTACTTC	CASSTRGPYEQYF
-	TRBV5-1	TRBJ2-4	-	TGCGCCAGCAGCTCCTTCGGGGTCCACAACATTCAGTACTTC	CASSSFGVHNIQYF
once	TRBV6-1	TRBJ2-2	-	TGTGCCAGCAGCAACACAGGGCCCGGGGAGCTGTTTTTT	CASSNTGPGELFF
-	TRBV7-8	TRBJ2-3	TRBD2	TGTGCCAGCAGCCCAAACTTCGGACTAGCGAGAGAAGATACGCAGTATTTT	CASSPNFGLAREDTQYF
once	TRBV18	TRBJ2-3	-	TGTGCCAGCTCACCCGTTGGGCCAGATACGCAGTATTTT	CASSPVGPDTQYF
-	TRBV6-1	TRBJ1-1	TRBD1	TGTGCCAGCAGTCAACACTGGGACAGGGAAGCTTTCTTT	CASSQHWDREAFF
few	TRBV5-1	TRBJ1-2	-	TGCGCCAGCAGCTTGGGACCGACAGGCGGCTACACCTTC	CASSLGPTGGYTF
-	TRBV27	TRBJ1-5	-	TGTGCCAGCAGTTTTGACTTTAAGGGGTTGTTCAATCAGCCCCAGCATTTT	CASSFDFKGLFNQPQHF
-	TRBV5-1	TRBJ1-4	TRBD1	TGCGCCAGCAGCTCGGACAGGGAATTGGAAAAACTGTTTTTT	CASSSDRELEKLFF
-	TRBV7-8	TRBJ1-1	TRBD1	TGTGCCAGCAGCTTAGTCCCGGACAGGGGATTACGCGGGCTGAAGAACACTGAAGCTTTCTTT	CASSLVPDRGLRGLKNTEAFF